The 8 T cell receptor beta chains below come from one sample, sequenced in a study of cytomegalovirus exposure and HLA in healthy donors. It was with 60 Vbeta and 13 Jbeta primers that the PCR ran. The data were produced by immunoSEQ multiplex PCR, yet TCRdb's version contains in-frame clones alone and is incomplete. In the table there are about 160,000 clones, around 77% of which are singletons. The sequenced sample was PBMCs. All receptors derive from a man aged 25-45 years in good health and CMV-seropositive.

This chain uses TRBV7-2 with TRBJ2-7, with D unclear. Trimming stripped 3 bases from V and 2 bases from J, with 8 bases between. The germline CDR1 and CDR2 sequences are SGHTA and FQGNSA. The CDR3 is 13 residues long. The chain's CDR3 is CASSFSTAYEQYF. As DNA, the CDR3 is TGTGCCAGCAGCTTCTCTACAGCCTACGAGCAGTACTTC.

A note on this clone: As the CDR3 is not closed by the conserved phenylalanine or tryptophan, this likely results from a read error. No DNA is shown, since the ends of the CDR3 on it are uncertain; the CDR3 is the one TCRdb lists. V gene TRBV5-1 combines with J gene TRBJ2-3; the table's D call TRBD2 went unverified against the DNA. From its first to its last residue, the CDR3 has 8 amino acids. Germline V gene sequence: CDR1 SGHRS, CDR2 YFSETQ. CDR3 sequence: CASSWTYS.

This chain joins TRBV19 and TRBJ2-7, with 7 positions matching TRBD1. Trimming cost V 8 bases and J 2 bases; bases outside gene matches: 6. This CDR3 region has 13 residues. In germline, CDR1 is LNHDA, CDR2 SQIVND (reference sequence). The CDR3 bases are TGTGCCAGTTTACAGGGGTCTGCCTACGAGCAGTACTTC. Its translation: CASLQGSAYEQYF. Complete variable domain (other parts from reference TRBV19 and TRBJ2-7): DGGITQSPKYLFRKEGQNVTLSCEQNLNHDAMYWYRQDPGQGLRLIYYSQIVNDFQKGDIAEGYSVSREKKESFPLTVTSAQKNPTAFYLCASLQGSAYEQYFGPGTRLTVT.

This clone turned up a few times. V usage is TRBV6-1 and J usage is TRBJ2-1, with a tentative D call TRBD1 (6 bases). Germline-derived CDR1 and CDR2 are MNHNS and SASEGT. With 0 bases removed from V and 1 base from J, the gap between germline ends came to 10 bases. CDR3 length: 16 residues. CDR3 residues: CASSEATGRSYNEQFF. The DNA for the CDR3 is TGTGCCAGCAGTGAAGCGACAGGACGGTCCTACAATGAGCAGTTCTTC.

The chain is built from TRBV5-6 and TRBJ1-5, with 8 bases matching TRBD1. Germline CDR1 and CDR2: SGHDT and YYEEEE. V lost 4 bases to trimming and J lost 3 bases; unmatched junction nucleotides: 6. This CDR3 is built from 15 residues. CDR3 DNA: TGTGCCAGCAGCCGCACGGACAGGGACAATCAGCCCCAGCATTTT. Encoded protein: CASSRTDRDNQPQHF.

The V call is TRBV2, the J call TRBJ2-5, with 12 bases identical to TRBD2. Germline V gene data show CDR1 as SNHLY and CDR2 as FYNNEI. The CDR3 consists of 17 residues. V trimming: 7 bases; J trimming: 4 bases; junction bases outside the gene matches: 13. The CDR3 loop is CASNSASGGAGAETQYF. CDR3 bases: TGTGCCAGCAACTCGGCTAGCGGGGGGGCCGGGGCAGAGACCCAGTACTTC.

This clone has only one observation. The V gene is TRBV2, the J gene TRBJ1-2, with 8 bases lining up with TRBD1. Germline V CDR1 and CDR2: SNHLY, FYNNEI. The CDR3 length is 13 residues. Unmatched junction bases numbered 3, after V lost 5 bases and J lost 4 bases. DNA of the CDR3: TGTGCCAGCAGTCCAGGGGGCAGCTATGGCTACACCTTC. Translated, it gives CASSPGGSYGYTF.

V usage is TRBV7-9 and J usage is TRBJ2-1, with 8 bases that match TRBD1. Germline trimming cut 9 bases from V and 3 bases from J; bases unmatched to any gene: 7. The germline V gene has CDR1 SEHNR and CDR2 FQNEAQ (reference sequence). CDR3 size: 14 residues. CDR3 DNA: TGTGCCAGTACGGACAGGGCCGGCTACAATGAGCAGTTCTTC. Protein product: CASTDRAGYNEQFF.